The sequence of this T cell receptor (beta chain) was determined in a study of blood T cell repertoires in COVID-19. Study-level information: The origin of the acute and convalescent COVID-19 samples was the United States, Italy and Spain. Sample material is recorded as cDNA or gDNA derived from T cells, B-cell-depleted T cells, or PBMCs.

This CDR3 is built from 12 residues. Trimming cost V 8 bases and J 4 bases, with 11 bases left between them. Germline V lookup: CDR1 LGHDT, CDR2 YNNKEL (reference sequence). Patients at the Seattle site were enrolled during active infection and followed longitudinally. Profiling relied on immunoSEQ multiplex PCR, and the TCRdb table lists in-frame clones only, not all of them. This table has 150,000 to 200,000 clones, roughly 93% appearing once. The sequenced sample was peripheral blood. The sequence derives from a woman aged 55-69 years with COVID-19, enrolled during active disease. The rearrangement uses TRBV3-1 (or the pseudogene TRBV3-2) and TRBJ1-2; possible D gene TRBD1, 6 bases. The CDR3 loop is CASGRGGYGYTF. The CDR3 DNA is TGTGCCAGCGGGAGAGGGGGCTATGGCTACACCTTC.